These 11 T cell receptor beta chains came from one sample sequenced in a study of CD8 T cells in ankylosing spondylitis. Antigen specificity for these receptors is unknown. Whole-study results and caveats: A TCR beta motif made of several highly homologous variants seemed typical of ankylosing spondylitis blood.

TCRdb processed the 5' RACE reads anew with MiXCR; each CDR3 protein has one entry. In the table there are 450,000 or so distinct CDR3 sequences, approximately 26% of which are singletons. Input material: blood, either unsorted or a sorted T cell fraction (not recorded which). The receptors derive from a male donor with ankylosing spondylitis.

This chain links TRBV6-2 or TRBV6-3 with TRBJ1-3, with 9 bases fitting TRBD1. Germline assignment: CDR1 MNHEY and CDR2 SVGEGT. The CDR3 totals 19 residues. Trimming cost V 4 bases and J 0 bases; bases outside gene matches: 13. This CDR3 is CASSFRDRDPRSSGNTIYF. CDR3 coding DNA: TGTGCCAGCAGTTTCCGGGACAGGGACCCTCGGAGCTCTGGAAACACCATATATTTT.

The rearrangement links TRBV27 to TRBJ2-1, with D possibly matching TRBD1 (5 bases). This CDR3 has 14 amino acids. The germline CDR1 and CDR2 sequences are MNHEY and SMNVEV (reference sequence). The V end was cut by 11 bases, the J end by 5 bases, with 19 bases between. The CDR3 protein is CAASRTHRDNEQFF. CDR3 in DNA: TGTGCCGCTTCCCGGACACACCGGGACAATGAGCAGTTCTTC.

This clonotype has more than one count but fewer than ten. The chain recombines TRBV4-2 with TRBJ1-3; D is possibly TRBD1 (6 bases). The CDR3 contains 18 residues. The V end lost 4 bases, the J end lost 0 bases, and 19 bases lay between the germline ends. Germline V gene data show CDR1 as LGHNA and CDR2 as YNFKEQ. CDR3 DNA: TGTGCCAGCAGCCCTCTAGTTGGGGGGCCCAGCTCTGGAAACACCATATATTTT. It is translated as CASSPLVGGPSSGNTIYF.

This clonotype was counted a few times. The chain recombines TRBV5-1 with TRBJ2-2; no clear D gene. The CDR3 loop spans 15 amino acids. Germline CDR1 is SGHRS and CDR2 is YFSETQ. The V and J ends lost 4 bases and 2 bases respectively, with 12 bases between them. The CDR3 loop is CASSRMEINTGELFF. DNA of the CDR3: TGCGCCAGCAGCCGGATGGAGATTAACACCGGGGAGCTGTTTTTT.

This clonotype came up a few times. The chain uses TRBV5-1 and TRBJ1-5, with 7 bases identical to TRBD1. The germline V gene has CDR1 SGHRS and CDR2 YFSETQ. This CDR3 contains 16 residues. V gave up 2 bases and J gave up 1 base; unmatched junction bases: 6. In DNA, the CDR3 is TGCGCCAGCAGCTTCTCGCCAGGGGGGAGCAATCAGCCCCAGCATTTT. Protein product: CASSFSPGGSNQPQHF.

This clonotype was picked up many times. The rearrangement links TRBV7-2 to TRBJ1-1; the D gene is possibly TRBD1 (6 bases). The CDR3 length is 14 residues. Germline V gene data show CDR1 as SGHTA and CDR2 as FQGNSA. V lost 8 bases, J lost 3 bases, and 16 bases lay in between. In DNA, the CDR3 is TGTGCCAGCTCTCGAGGAGGGGGTGACACTGAAGCTTTCTTT. Its translation is CASSRGGGDTEAFF.

This clonotype was detected a few times. This rearrangement joins TRBV5-1 to TRBJ2-2; 12 bases match TRBD2. The V gene's germline CDR1 is SGHRS and CDR2 YFSETQ. The junction had 2 bases not matched to a gene; V was cut back by 3 bases and J by 5 bases. CDR3 length: 15 amino acids. This CDR3 reads CASSSGLAGTGELFF. The CDR3 coding sequence is TGCGCCAGCAGCTCGGGACTAGCGGGTACCGGGGAGCTGTTTTTT.

J is TRBJ2-3 and V is TRBV3-1, with TRBD2 matching over 12 bases. The ends lost 4 bases at V and 3 bases at J; junction bases unmatched: 8. The CDR3 loop spans 17 amino acids. The V gene's germline CDR1 is LGHDT and CDR2 YNNKEL (reference sequence). CDR3 coding DNA: TGTGCCAGCAGCCCCCCCCCTAGCGGGAGGGCAACAGATACGCAGTATTTT. Translated, it gives CASSPPPSGRATDTQYF.

The V gene is TRBV9, the J gene TRBJ2-1, with D uncertain. V was trimmed by 0 bases and J by 7 bases, leaving 5 bases between them. CDR1 is SGDLS, CDR2 YYNGEE, per germline. CDR3 length: 12 amino acids. In DNA form, the CDR3 reads TGTGCCAGCAGCGTAGAAGTTAATGAGCAGTTCTTC. Protein sequence: CASSVEVNEQFF.

The rearrangement uses TRBV12-3 or TRBV12-4 and TRBJ2-6, with D perhaps matching TRBD1 or TRBD2 (5 bases each). The CDR3 contains 16 residues. V shed 5 bases and J shed 0 bases, with 11 bases lying between them. The CDR3 coding sequence is TGTGCCAGCAGTCGGACTCAGGGCTCTGGGGCCAACGTCCTGACTTTC. Translated, it gives CASSRTQGSGANVLTF.

CDR3 nucleotides: TGTGCCAGCAGCTTGACCCCAGAGAACACTGAAGCTTTCTTT. Translated, it gives CASSLTPENTEAFF. The chain joins TRBV5-6 to TRBJ1-1; D remains ambiguous. The germline V gene has CDR1 SGHDT and CDR2 YYEEEE. The V end was cut by 1 base, the J end by 1 base, with 8 bases between. The CDR3 totals 14 residues.